This T cell receptor (beta chain) appears in the sequencing data of a study of T cell responses to AZD1222 COVID-19 vaccine. Assay: immunoSEQ multiplex PCR; the TCRdb copy retains only in-frame clones and omits some. Among around 130,000 clones, 90% to 95% were seen once, and the ten largest hold around 7%. The V gene end was trimmed by 0 bases and the J gene end by 3 bases; junction bases not matched to a gene: 3. The CDR3 consists of 15 residues. Germline values: CDR1 MDHEN, CDR2 SYDVKM. This chain links TRBV28 with TRBJ2-7; TRBD1 matches at 9 bases. The sample consisted of peripheral blood, taken on day 0 of AZD1222 vaccination. This TCR came from an adult in good health. The CDR3 region is CASSLWDRGRYEQYF. The CDR3 DNA reads as TGTGCCAGCAGTTTATGGGACAGGGGCCGCTACGAGCAGTACTTC.